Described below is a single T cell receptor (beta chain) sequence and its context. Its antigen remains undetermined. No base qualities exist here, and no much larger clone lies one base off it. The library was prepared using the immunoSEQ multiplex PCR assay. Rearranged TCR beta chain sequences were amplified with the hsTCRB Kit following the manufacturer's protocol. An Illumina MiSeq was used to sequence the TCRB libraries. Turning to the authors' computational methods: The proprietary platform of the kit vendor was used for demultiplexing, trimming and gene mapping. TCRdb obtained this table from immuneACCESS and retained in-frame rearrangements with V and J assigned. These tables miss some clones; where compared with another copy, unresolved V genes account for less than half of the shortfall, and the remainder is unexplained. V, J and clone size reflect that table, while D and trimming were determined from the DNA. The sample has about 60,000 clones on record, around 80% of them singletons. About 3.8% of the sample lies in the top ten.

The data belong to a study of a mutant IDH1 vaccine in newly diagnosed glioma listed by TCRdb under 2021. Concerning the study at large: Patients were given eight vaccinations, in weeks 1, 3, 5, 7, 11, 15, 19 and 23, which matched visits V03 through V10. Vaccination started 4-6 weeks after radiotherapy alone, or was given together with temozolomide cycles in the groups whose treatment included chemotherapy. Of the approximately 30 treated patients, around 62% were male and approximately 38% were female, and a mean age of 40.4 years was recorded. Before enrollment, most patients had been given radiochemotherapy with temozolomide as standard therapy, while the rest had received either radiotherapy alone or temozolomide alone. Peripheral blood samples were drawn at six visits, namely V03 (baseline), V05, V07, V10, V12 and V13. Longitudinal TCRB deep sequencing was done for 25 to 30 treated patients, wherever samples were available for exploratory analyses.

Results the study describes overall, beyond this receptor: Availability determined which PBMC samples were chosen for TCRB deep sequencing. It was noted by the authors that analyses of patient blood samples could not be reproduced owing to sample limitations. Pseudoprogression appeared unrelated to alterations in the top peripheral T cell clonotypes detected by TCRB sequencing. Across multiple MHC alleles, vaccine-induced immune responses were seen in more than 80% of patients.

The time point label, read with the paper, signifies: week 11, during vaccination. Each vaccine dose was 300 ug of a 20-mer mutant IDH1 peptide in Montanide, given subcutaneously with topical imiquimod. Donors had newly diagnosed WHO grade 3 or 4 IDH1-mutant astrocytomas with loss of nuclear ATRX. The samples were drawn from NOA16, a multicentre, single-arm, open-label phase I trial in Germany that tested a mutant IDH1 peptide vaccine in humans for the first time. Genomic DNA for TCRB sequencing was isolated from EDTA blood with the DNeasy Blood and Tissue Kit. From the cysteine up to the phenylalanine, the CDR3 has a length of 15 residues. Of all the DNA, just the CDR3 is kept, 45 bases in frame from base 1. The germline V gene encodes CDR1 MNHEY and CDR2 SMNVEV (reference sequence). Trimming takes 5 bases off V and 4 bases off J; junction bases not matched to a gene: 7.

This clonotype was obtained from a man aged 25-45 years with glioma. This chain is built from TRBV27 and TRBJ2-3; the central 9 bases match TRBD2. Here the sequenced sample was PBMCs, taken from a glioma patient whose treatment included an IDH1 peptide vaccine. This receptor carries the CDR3 CASSASAGGPDTQYF. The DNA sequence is TGTGCCAGCAGTGCCTCCGCGGGAGGGCCAGATACGCAGTATTTT.